Reported below is one TCR beta chain. Its target is unknown. This specimen belongs to a study of shared clonotypes between healthy human individuals. The study, taken as a whole, reports: Only blood was sampled, and tissue TCR repertoires likely differ from blood ones. Naive subsets generally had larger estimated richness than memory subsets.

Naive CD8 cells lacked CD45RO, underwent positive selection for CCR7 and left out terminally differentiated effector memory CD45RA+ cells. Deep-level settings were used for running the assay. Original handling: For the immunoSEQ data, sequences were junction-only without quality scores, so filtering differed. Only in-frame clones appear in the TCRdb table, and some are missing; sequencing was by immunoSEQ multiplex PCR. From that table come the V and J calls and clone size; the DNA was used to work out D and trimming. The sample carries hundreds of thousands of clones, around 95% recorded once. The CDR3 has 16 residues. The germline V gene encodes CDR1 SGHDT and CDR2 YYEEEE. Trimming removed 2 bases from V and 0 bases from J, with 15 bases in between.

The sequence was obtained from a woman aged 30 to 39 in good health. The sequenced material came from naive CD8+ T cells sorted from blood. This rearrangement joins TRBV5-6 to TRBJ2-7; D may be TRBD1 or TRBD2 (5 bases each). CDR3 nucleotide sequence: TGTGCCAGCAGCTTAGCCCCGAGGGGATTCTCCTACGAGCAGTACTTC. Its translation: CASSLAPRGFSYEQYF.